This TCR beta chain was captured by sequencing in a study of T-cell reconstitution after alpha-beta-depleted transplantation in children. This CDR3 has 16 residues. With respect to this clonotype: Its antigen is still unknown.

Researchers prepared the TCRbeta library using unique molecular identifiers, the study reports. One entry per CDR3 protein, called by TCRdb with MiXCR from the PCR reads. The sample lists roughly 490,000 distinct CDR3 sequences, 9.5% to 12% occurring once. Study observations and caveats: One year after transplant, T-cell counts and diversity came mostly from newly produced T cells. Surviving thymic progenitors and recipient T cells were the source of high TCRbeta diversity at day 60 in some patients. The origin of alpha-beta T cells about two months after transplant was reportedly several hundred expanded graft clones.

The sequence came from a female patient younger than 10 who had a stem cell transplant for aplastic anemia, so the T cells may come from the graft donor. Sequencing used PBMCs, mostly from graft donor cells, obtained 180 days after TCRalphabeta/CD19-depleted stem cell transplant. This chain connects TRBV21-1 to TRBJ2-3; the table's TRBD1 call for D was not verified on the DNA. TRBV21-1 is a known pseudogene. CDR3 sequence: CASSKGLAGASDTQYF. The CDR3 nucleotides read TGTGCCAGCAGCAAAGGGCTAGCAGGGGCCTCAGATACGCAGTATTTT.